What follows are 19 T cell receptor beta chains derived from one specimen sequenced in a study of T cell repertoires in cytomegalovirus infection. TCRdb ran MiXCR on the reads and lists one entry per CDR3 protein. The table has about 770,000 distinct CDR3 sequences, just under 30% seen once. The antigens for these receptors are not known. The sample in question was cultured CD8+ T cells from PBMCs, obtained from culture after CMV antigen stimulation. The receptors shown here come from a human donor in good health (CMV status not recorded). Some clones in this sample may be carry-over from other donors' samples.

This rearrangement joins TRBV6-2 or TRBV6-3 to TRBJ1-1, with D perhaps TRBD1 (5 bases). The V end lost 8 bases, the J end lost 3 bases, and 10 bases lay between the germline ends. Germline V gene data show CDR1 as MNHEY and CDR2 as SVGEGT. The CDR3 extends over 12 amino acids. The CDR3 bases are TGTGCCAGCGGCAGGGATTACACTGAAGCTTTCTTT. Its translation is CASGRDYTEAFF.

CDR3 DNA sequence: TGTGCCAGCAAATTGGACGGGAGCTCCTACAATGAGCAGTTCTTC. Its translation: CASKLDGSSYNEQFF. The J gene is TRBJ2-1, the V gene TRBV7-9, with a tentative D call TRBD2 (6 bases). This CDR3 contains 15 residues. The V gene lost 7 bases and the J gene lost 0 bases, with 13 bases spanning the gap. Germline loops: CDR1 SEHNR, CDR2 FQNEAQ (reference sequence). Complete variable domain (other parts from reference TRBV7-9 and TRBJ2-1): DTGVSQNPRHKITKRGQNVTFRCDPISEHNRLYWYRQTLGQGPEFLTYFQNEAQLEKSRLLSDRFSAERPKGSFSTLEIQRTEQGDSAMYLCASKLDGSSYNEQFFGPGTRLTVL.

The V call is TRBV28, the J call TRBJ1-5; 9 bases are shared with TRBD1. The CDR3 runs to 16 residues. Germline lookup yields CDR1 MDHEN and CDR2 SYDVKM. The V segment lost 3 bases and the J segment 0 bases; nucleotides outside the gene matches: 3. The CDR3 bases are TGTGCCAGCAGTTTTTGGACAGGGGATAGCAATCAGCCCCAGCATTTT. Residues: CASSFWTGDSNQPQHF. Variable domain in full (rest from reference TRBV28 and TRBJ1-5): DVKVTQSSRYLVKRTGEKVFLECVQDMDHENMFWYRQDPGLGLRLIYFSYDVKMKEKGDIPEGYSVSREKKERFSLILESASTNQTSMYLCASSFWTGDSNQPQHFGDGTRLSIL.

The chain employs TRBV5-6 and TRBJ1-2; D is possibly TRBD1 (5 bases). Germline V gene data show CDR1 as SGHDT and CDR2 as YYEEEE. Trimming pared 2 bases from V and 6 bases from J, leaving 17 bases between. This CDR3 spans 15 amino acids. In DNA, the CDR3 is TGTGCCAGCAGCTTACAGTGGGGACCTCCGGATGGCTACACCTTC. Encoded protein: CASSLQWGPPDGYTF. The full variable domain, with the rest looked up from reference TRBV5-6 and TRBJ1-2, is DAGVTQSPTHLIKTRGQQVTLRCSPKSGHDTVSWYQQALGQGPQFIFQYYEEEERQRGNFPDRFSGHQFPNYSSELNVNALLLGDSALYLCASSLQWGPPDGYTFGSGTRLTVV.

This clonotype was seen at least ten times. The chain carries TRBV12-3 or TRBV12-4 and TRBJ1-2; tentatively, D is TRBD1 (6 bases). V was clipped by 7 bases and J by 4 bases, with 16 bases between them. This CDR3 has 14 amino acids. Here the CDR3 reads CASTLQGLGYGYTF. As DNA, the CDR3 is TGTGCCAGCACCTTACAGGGACTAGGCTATGGCTACACCTTC.

This clonotype came up a few times. This rearrangement joins TRBV15 to TRBJ2-5; perhaps TRBD1 as D (6 bases). Germline loops: CDR1 LNHNV, CDR2 YYDKDF (reference sequence). The V end was cut by 3 bases, the J end by 0 bases, with 11 bases between. The CDR3 contains 15 residues. Here the CDR3 reads CATSSAQGNQETQYF. The CDR3 DNA follows: TGTGCCACCAGCAGTGCACAGGGAAACCAAGAGACCCAGTACTTC. The variable domain in full, with the rest retrieved from reference TRBV15 and TRBJ2-5, is DAMVIQNPRYQVTQFGKPVTLSCSQTLNHNVMYWYQQKSSQAPKLLFHYYDKDFNNEADTPDNFQSRRPNTSFCFLDIRSPGLGDTAMYLCATSSAQGNQETQYFGPGTRLLVL.

V gene TRBV4-1 combines with J gene TRBJ2-5; tentative D call: TRBD2 (7 bases). This CDR3 spans 15 amino acids. Looked up from germline, CDR1 is MGHRA and CDR2 is YSYEKL. Trimming took 4 bases from V and 5 from J, leaving 17 bases between them. CDR3 bases: TGCGCCAGCAGCCCTGGGGGGGGGCTCAGGGAGACCCAGTACTTC. It codes for CASSPGGGLRETQYF.

This clonotype showed up many times. The rearrangement links TRBV7-3 to TRBJ1-4; no reliable D call. This CDR3 contains 15 residues. V lost 4 bases and J 7 bases, leaving 16 bases between the germline ends. The germline gives CDR1 SGHTA, CDR2 FQGTGA. The CDR3 DNA sequence: TGTGCCAGCAGCTCCCCATATGGGGTGGGTGAAAAACTGTTTTTT. Protein sequence: CASSSPYGVGEKLFF.

Worth noting for this clonotype: This sequence may be a read error, since a much larger clone differs from it by one base. This chain uses TRBV12-3 or TRBV12-4 with TRBJ2-1, with 7 bases that match TRBD2. The V gene end was trimmed by 4 bases and the J gene end by 4 bases; junction bases not matched to a gene: 4. This CDR3 comprises 14 residues. The CDR3 coding sequence is TGTGCCAGCAGTTGGGCGGGGGAGTACAATGAGCAGTTCTTC. The encoded protein is CASSWAGEYNEQFF.

This sequence joins TRBV27 and TRBJ1-2; possibly TRBD1 for D (5 bases). V gave up 7 bases and J gave up 7 bases, with 16 bases separating them. CDR1 is MNHEY and CDR2 is SMNVEV in the germline V gene (reference sequence). The CDR3 extends over 13 amino acids. For the CDR3, the DNA is TGTGCCAGCAAAGTATCTTCGGGGGGTGGCTACACCTTC. Residues: CASKVSSGGGYTF.

The CDR3 coding sequence is TGCGCCAGCAGGCCGGGGGGGGTGGATCAGCCCCAGCATTTT. It translates to CASRPGGVDQPQHF. The chain is built from TRBV4-1 and TRBJ1-5, with a possible D match to TRBD1 (5 bases). Between the trimmed V and J ends, which lost 6 bases and 5 bases, there was a span of 14 bases. CDR3 length equals 14 residues. Germline lookup yields CDR1 MGHRA and CDR2 YSYEKL.

The table lists this clonotype with a few counts. The chain carries TRBV4-1 and TRBJ2-3; 8 bases agree with TRBD2. Trimming took 1 base from V and 2 from J; bases not matched to a gene: 17. The CDR3 has 20 amino acids. Germline lookup yields CDR1 MGHRA and CDR2 YSYEKL. CDR3 in amino acids: CASSQVALAETLTTTDTQYF. The CDR3 nucleotides read TGCGCCAGCAGCCAAGTGGCACTAGCGGAAACCTTAACCACCACAGATACGCAGTATTTT.

CDR3 nucleotides: TGTGCCATCCTAGGGGGACAGGGGAATGATGAGCAGTTCTTC. This encodes CAILGGQGNDEQFF. The chain has TRBV19 and TRBJ2-1; TRBD1 agrees at 10 bases. Germline CDR1 LNHDA, CDR2 SQIVND (reference sequence). After removal of 10 bases from V and 8 bases from J, the junction contained 11 bases not matched to a gene. This CDR3 is built from 14 residues.

This clonotype showed up just a few times. The CDR3 loop reads CASSLEQGHRSGELFF. CDR3 nucleotides: TGTGCCAGCAGCTTAGAACAGGGTCATAGATCCGGGGAGCTGTTTTTT. V and J are TRBV7-8 and TRBJ2-2, with D possibly TRBD1 on 6 matching bases. The CDR3 spans 16 residues. Germline V lookup: CDR1 SGHVS, CDR2 FQNEAQ. V was trimmed by 1 base and J by 6 bases, leaving 15 bases between them.

The rearrangement uses TRBV7-9 and TRBJ2-1; the D gene is possibly TRBD2 (6 bases). Trimming removed 4 bases from V and 9 bases from J, with 25 bases in between. Germline CDR1 is SEHNR and CDR2 is FQNEAQ (reference sequence). This CDR3 has 17 amino acids. The CDR3: CASSSRGPPSGGSEQFF. The CDR3 region has the DNA TGTGCCAGCAGCTCTAGAGGGCCACCGTCCGGGGGTAGTGAGCAGTTCTTC.

This clonotype was recorded at least ten times. The V and J genes are TRBV19 and TRBJ2-3, with 9 bases identical to TRBD2. The CDR3 runs to 16 residues. J lost 3 bases, V lost 7 bases, and 11 bases had no gene match. In germline, CDR1 is LNHDA, CDR2 SQIVND (reference sequence). CDR3 region: CASKLAGRRSTDTQYF. In DNA form, the CDR3 reads TGTGCCAGTAAGCTAGCGGGGAGACGAAGTACAGATACGCAGTATTTT.

This clonotype came up a few times. The chain carries TRBV6-8 and TRBJ2-5; 11 bases agree with TRBD2. Trimming cost V 8 bases and J 5 bases; bases outside gene matches: 10. The CDR3 runs to 15 residues. Germline V gives CDR1 MNHGY, CDR2 SAAAGT. Written as DNA, the CDR3 is TGTGCCAGCGGACTGATAGCGGGGGGGCGGGAGACCCAGTACTTC. Translation gives CASGLIAGGRETQYF.

This clonotype was picked up a small number of times. The genes are TRBV5-4 and TRBJ2-1, with no clear D. The V and J ends lost 2 bases and 7 bases respectively, with 10 bases between them. Germline loops: CDR1 SGHNT, CDR2 YYREEE (reference sequence). CDR3 length: 13 amino acids. As DNA, the CDR3 is TGTGCCAGCAGCTTTTCCAAGCTAAATGAGCAGTTCTTC. Residues: CASSFSKLNEQFF.

This clonotype was seen more than once but under ten times. The J gene is TRBJ2-7, the V gene TRBV6-1; D is tentatively TRBD1 or TRBD2 (6 bases each). CDR3 length: 13 amino acids. From germline, CDR1 is MNHNS and CDR2 SASEGT. Between the trimmed V and J ends, which lost 6 bases and 7 bases, there was a span of 16 bases. CDR3 sequence (DNA): TGTGCCAGCAGGCTCTTGGGGGGCTATGAGCAGTACGTC. Residues: CASRLLGGYEQYV.